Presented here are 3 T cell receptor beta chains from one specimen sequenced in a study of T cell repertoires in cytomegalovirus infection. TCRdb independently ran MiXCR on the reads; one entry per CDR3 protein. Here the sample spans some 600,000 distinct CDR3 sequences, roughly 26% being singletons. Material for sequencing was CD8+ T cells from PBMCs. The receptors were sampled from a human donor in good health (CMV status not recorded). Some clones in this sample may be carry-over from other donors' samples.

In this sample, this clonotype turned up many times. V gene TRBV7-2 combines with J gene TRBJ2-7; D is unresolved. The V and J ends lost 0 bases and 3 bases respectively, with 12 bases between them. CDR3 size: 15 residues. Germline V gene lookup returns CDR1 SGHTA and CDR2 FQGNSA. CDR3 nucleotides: TGTGCCAGCAGCTTAGCGCTGTCCGGGTTCTACGAGCAGTACGTC. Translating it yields CASSLALSGFYEQYV.

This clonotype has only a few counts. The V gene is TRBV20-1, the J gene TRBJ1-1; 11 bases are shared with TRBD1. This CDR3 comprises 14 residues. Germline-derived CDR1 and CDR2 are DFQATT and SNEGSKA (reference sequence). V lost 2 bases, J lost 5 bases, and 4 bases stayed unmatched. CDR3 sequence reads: CSARRTGGWTEAFF. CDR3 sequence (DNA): TGCAGTGCTAGACGGACAGGGGGCTGGACTGAAGCTTTCTTT.

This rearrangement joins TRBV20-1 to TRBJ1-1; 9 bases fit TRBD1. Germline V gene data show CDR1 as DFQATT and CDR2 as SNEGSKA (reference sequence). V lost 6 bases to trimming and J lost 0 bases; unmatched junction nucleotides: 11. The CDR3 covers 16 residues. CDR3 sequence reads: CSAPRDRDYLNTEAFF. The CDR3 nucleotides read TGCAGTGCCCCCCGGGACAGGGACTATTTGAACACTGAAGCTTTCTTT.